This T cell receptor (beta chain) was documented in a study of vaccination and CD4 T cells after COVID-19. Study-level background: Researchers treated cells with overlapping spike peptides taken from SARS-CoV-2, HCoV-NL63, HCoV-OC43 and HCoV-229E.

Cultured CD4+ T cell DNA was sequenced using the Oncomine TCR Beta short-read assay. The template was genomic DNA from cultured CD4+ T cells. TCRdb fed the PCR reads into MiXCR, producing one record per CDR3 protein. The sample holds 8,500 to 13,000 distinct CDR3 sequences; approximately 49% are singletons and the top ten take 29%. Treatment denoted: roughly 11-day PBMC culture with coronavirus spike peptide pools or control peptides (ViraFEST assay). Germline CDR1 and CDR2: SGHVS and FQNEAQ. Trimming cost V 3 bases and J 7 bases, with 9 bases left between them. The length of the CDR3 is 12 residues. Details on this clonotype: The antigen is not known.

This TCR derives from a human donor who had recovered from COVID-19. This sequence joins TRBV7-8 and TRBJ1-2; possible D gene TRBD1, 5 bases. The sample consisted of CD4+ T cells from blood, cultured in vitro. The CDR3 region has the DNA TGTGCCAGCAGCTTTCGGGGGTCTGGCTACACCTTC. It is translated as CASSFRGSGYTF. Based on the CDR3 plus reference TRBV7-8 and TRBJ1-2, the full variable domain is GAGVSQSPRYKVAKRGQDVALRCDPISGHVSLFWYQQALGQGPEFLTYFQNEAQLDKSGLPSDRFFAERPEGSVSTLKIQRTQQEDSAVYLCASSFRGSGYTFGSGTRLTVV.